This record covers a single TCR beta chain. A second PCR of roughly 6 to 12 cycles used a sample-barcoded 5' primer and a J-beta primer mix. In TCRdb, the 5' RACE reads were re-called with MiXCR into one record per CDR3 protein. Seen here are 700,000 or so distinct CDR3 sequences, roughly 20% observed once, and the top ten hold about 22%. The data were obtained in a study of blood T cells in healthy people across ages. Donors were systemically healthy Caucasian individuals from Russia aged roughly 6 to 95 years. Per-sample PBMC isolation yielded at least 6.5 million cells. The V and J ends lost 1 base and 4 bases, in that order; junction bases with no gene match: 3. CDR1 is LGHNA, CDR2 YNFKEQ, per germline. This CDR3 spans 15 amino acids.

The genes are TRBV4-2 and TRBJ2-5, with 10 bases that match TRBD1. Material: blood. This TCR derives from a man in his 70s in good health. The CDR3 region is CASSQGQGAGETQYF. CDR3 coding DNA: TGTGCCAGCAGCCAAGGACAGGGGGCCGGAGAGACCCAGTACTTC.